This T cell receptor beta chain emerged from a study of cytomegalovirus exposure and HLA in healthy donors. Study details: The study's early data release held tens of millions of unique TCRs from HLA-typed donors.

Each donor's status was that of a healthy bone marrow donor. PCR involved 60 Vbeta and 13 Jbeta primers. Generated by immunoSEQ multiplex PCR, the TCRdb table keeps only in-frame clones and is missing some. The sample holds some 150,000 clones; about 74% are singletons and the top ten take approximately 4%. Study-wide results and limits: Further analysis was carried out later, and it showed several of the most significant clusters appearing linked to common viral pathogens. Immune exposure was documented only through CMV serostatus.

About this clone: Its antigen is currently unknown.

The sequence derives from a woman aged 40 to 50 in good health and CMV-seronegative. The sample taken for sequencing was PBMCs.

CDR3 residues: CASSYTGLAGGHTQYF. The CDR3 coding sequence is TGTGCCAGCAGCTACACTGGACTAGCGGGAGGGCACACGCAGTATTTT. V and J are TRBV7-9 and TRBJ2-3; 15 nucleotides agree with TRBD2. The germline gives CDR1 SEHNR, CDR2 FQNEAQ (reference sequence). This CDR3 spans 16 amino acids. After removal of 4 bases from V and 9 bases from J, the junction contained 8 bases not matched to a gene.